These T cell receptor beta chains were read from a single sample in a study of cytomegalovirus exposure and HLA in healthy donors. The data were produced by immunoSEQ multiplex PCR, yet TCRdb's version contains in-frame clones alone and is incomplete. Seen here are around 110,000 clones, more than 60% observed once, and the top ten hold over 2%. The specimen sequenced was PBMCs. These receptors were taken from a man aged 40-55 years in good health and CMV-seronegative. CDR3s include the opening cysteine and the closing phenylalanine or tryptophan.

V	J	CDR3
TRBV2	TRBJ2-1	CASSDPTAGSYNEQFF
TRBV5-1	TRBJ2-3	CASSPGLATDTQYF
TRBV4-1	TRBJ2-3	CASSRTSPGLAYTDTQYF
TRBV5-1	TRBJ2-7	CASSLSHEQYF
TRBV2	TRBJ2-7	CASSQDRGSDEQYF
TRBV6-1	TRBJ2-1	CASSAPGLVYNEQFF
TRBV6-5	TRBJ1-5	CASSTGSQPQHF
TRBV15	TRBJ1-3	CATSRGGGGNTIYF
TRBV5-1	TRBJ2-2	CASSLEGQDTGELFF
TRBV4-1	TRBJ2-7	CASSQDGSRGYEQYF
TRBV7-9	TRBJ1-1	CASSPLMNTEAFF
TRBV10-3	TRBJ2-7	CAISDGDYEQYF
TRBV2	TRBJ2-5	CASTTRPGGAGEETQYF
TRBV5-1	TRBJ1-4	CASSLAALDSEKLFF
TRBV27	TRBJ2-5	CASRIRRDGGAGETQYF
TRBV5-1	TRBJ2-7	CASSLNRVGDVDEQYF
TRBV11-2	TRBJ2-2	CASSSGQGNTGELFF
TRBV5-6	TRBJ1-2	CASSTTGPYGYTF
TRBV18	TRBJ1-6	CASSRGSPVGSGSPLHF
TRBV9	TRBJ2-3	CASSTRRSGRITDTQYF
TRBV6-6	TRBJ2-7	CASSSGSFKYF
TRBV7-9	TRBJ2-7	CASSLGSGGLSWGNYEQYF
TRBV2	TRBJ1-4	CASSASQGYNEKLFF
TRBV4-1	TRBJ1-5	CASSQGQGAWQPQHF
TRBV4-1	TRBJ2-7	CASSRVLASLSYEQYF
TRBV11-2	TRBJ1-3	CASSSTGPGNTIYF
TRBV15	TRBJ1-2	CATSLQGQGVGGYTF
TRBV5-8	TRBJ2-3	CASSGQSLNLDTQYF
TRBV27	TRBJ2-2	CASSPLGGQWGELFF
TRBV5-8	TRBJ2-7	CASSLVDEQYF
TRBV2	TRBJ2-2	CASTQGVYTGELFF
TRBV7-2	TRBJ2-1	CASRLGAGNEQFF
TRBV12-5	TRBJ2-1	CASGLGTSGGAYGNEQFF
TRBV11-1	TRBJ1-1	CASSRDRTNTEAFF
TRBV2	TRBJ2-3	CASSLGQYQRTDTQYF
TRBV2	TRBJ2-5	CASRLDSEETQYF
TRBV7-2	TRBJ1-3	CASSLAQGTGNTIYF
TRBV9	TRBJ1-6	CASSPGRLTNSPLHF
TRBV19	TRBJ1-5	CASSAGFGTANQPQHF
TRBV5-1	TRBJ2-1	CASSLAWAIPYNEQFF
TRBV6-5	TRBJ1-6	CASSWDSQPPLHF
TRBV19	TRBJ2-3	CASSETGVGTDTQYF
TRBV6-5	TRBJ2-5	CASSYSGGAGEETQYF
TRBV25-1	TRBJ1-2	CASSGLPEYYGYTF
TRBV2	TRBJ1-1	CASSAHGGANTEAFF
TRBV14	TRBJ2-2	CASSLRTAGGNTGELFF
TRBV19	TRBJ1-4	CASSVQQGTKKLFF
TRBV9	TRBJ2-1	CASSPLSGGNEQFF
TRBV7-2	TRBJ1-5	CASSPGTVGNQPQHF
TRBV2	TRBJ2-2	CASKWGANTGELFF
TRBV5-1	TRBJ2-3	CASSTGLAGSTDTQYF
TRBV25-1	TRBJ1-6	CASSEHYNSPLHF
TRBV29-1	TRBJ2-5	CSVRGNRDRQETQYF